At least ten counts were recorded for the clone carrying this T cell receptor (beta chain). Its target is not known. Making TCR cDNA involved 5'RACE template switching, which added UMIs and a universal primer site. One entry per CDR3 protein, called by TCRdb with MiXCR from the 5' RACE reads. The table includes approximately 240,000 distinct CDR3 sequences, 3.6% detected once. The sample is drawn from a study of T cells after yellow fever vaccination. Study results and limitations: A minor fraction of clonotypes spanned both CD4 and CD8 compartments. Although the secondary response was weaker, it peaked faster, at day 5 versus 15.

There are 15 residues in the CDR3. Trimming left V 6 bases short and J 6 bases short, with 18 bases between. CDR1 and CDR2 from the germline V gene are MNHNY and SVGAGI (reference sequence). The rearrangement links TRBV6-6 to TRBJ2-1; tentative D call: TRBD2 (6 bases). The sample was PBMCs, taken 15 days after the yellow fever booster vaccination. The clonotype was recovered from a young man who received the YFV17D yellow fever vaccine. The CDR3 loop is CASRSAVSGANEQFF. Here the CDR3 DNA reads TGTGCCAGCAGATCGGCAGTTAGCGGAGCCAATGAGCAGTTCTTC.